This T cell receptor (beta chain) originates from a study of blood T cell repertoires in COVID-19. Study details: Researchers got acute and convalescent COVID-19 samples from the United States, Italy and Spain. From T cells, B-cell-depleted T cells, or PBMCs came the material, which was cDNA or gDNA.

Original handling: Reference gene primer amplification yielded estimated nucleated cell counts. Profiling relied on immunoSEQ multiplex PCR, and the TCRdb table lists in-frame clones only, not all of them. V, J and clone size are those of that table, while D and trimming were read from the DNA. The sample contains about 160,000 clones, roughly four fifths of which appear only once. With respect to this clone: An end of the junction does not agree with germline; a read error may underlie this.

This CDR3 has 12 residues. Germline values: CDR1 SGHVS, CDR2 FNYEAQ. The sequence was collected from a man aged 55 to 70 with active or convalescent COVID-19. The specimen was peripheral blood. The gene calls are TRBV7-6 and TRBJ2-5; 7 bases are shared with TRBD2. CDR3 sequence reads: CASSSLAENQYF. The CDR3 bases are TGTGCCAGCAGCTCCCTAGCGGAGAACCAGTACTTC.